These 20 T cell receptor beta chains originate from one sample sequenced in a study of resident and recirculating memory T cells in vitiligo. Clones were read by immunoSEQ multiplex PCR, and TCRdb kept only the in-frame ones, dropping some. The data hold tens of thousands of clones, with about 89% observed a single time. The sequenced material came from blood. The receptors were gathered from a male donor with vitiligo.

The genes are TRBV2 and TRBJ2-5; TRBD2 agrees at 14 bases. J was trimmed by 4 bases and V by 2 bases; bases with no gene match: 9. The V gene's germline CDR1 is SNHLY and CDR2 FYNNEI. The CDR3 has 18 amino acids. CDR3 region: CASSERLAGGYEGETQYF. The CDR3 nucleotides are TGTGCCAGCAGTGAACGACTAGCGGGGGGGTATGAGGGAGAGACCCAGTACTTC.

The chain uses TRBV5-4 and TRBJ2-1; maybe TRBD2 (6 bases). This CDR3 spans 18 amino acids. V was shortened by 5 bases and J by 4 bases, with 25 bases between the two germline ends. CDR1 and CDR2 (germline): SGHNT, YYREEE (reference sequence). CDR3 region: CASRGGKLTRTLYNEQFF. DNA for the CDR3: TGTGCCAGCAGGGGAGGTAAGTTGACACGAACCCTATACAATGAGCAGTTCTTC.

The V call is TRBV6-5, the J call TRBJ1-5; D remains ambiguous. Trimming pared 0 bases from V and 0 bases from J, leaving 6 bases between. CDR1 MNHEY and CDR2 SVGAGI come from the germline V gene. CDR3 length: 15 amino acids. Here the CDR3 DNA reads TGTGCCAGCAGTTACTCGGGCTTTAGCAATCAGCCCCAGCATTTT. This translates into CASSYSGFSNQPQHF.

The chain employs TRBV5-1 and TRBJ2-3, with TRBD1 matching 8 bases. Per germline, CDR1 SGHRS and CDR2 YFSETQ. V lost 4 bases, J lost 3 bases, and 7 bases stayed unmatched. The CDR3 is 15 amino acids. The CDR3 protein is CASSPGQGWTDTQYF. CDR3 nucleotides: TGCGCCAGCAGCCCCGGACAGGGTTGGACAGATACGCAGTATTTT.

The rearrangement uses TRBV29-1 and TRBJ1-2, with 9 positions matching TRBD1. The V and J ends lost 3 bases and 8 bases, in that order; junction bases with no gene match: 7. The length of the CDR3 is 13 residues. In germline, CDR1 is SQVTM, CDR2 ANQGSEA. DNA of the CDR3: TGCAGCGTTGATGGGACAGGGATGGGAGGCTACACCTTC. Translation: CSVDGTGMGGYTF.

The CDR3: CASSPGQLTDTQYF. CDR3 in DNA: TGTGCCAGCAGCCCGGGACAGTTAACAGATACGCAGTATTTT. This chain links TRBV5-8 with TRBJ2-3; 7 bases are a match to TRBD1. The length of the CDR3 is 14 residues. The germline gives CDR1 SGHTS, CDR2 YDEGEE. V gave up 4 bases and J gave up 3 bases; unmatched junction bases: 5.

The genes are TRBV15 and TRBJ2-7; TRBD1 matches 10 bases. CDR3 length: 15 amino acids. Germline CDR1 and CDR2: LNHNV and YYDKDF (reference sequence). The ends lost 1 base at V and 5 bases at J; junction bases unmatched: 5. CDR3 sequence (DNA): TGTGCCACCAGCAGAGCGACAGGGGGCTCAAACGAGCAGTACTTC. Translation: CATSRATGGSNEQYF. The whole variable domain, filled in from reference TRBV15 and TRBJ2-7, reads DAMVIQNPRYQVTQFGKPVTLSCSQTLNHNVMYWYQQKSSQAPKLLFHYYDKDFNNEADTPDNFQSRRPNTSFCFLDIRSPGLGDTAMYLCATSRATGGSNEQYFGPGTRLTVT.

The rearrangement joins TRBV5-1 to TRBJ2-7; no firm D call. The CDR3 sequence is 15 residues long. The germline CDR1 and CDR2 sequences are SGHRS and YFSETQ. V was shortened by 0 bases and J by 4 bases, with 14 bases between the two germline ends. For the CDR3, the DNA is TGCGCCAGCAGCTTGGACGTGGTCAGTTCGTACGAGCAGTACTTC. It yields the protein CASSLDVVSSYEQYF.

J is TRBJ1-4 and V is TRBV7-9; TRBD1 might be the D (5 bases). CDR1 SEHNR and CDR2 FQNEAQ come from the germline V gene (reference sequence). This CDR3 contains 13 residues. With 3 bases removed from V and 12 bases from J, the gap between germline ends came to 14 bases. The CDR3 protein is CASSFLGDSQLFF. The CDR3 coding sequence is TGTGCCAGCAGCTTTCTCGGGGACTCCCAACTGTTTTTT.

DNA for the CDR3: TGTGCCAGCAGCGAAGCTCAGCGGTCCCTCACAGATACGCAGTATTTT. Its protein product is CASSEAQRSLTDTQYF. This chain links TRBV7-3 with TRBJ2-3; a weak D match, TRBD2 (5 bases). The CDR3 totals 16 residues. Germline V gives CDR1 SGHTA, CDR2 FQGTGA. With 5 bases removed from V and 2 bases from J, the gap between germline ends came to 17 bases.

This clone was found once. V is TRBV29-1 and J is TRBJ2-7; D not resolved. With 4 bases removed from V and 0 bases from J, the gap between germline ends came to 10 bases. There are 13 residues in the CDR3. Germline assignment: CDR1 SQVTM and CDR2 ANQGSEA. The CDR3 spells CSVGSVDSYEQYF. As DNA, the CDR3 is TGCAGCGTTGGGAGCGTGGACTCCTACGAGCAGTACTTC.

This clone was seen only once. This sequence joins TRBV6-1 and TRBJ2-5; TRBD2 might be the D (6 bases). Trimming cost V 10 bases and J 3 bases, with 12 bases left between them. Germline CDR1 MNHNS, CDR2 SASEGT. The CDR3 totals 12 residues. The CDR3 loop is CATRLVKETQYF. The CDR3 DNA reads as TGTGCCACCCGACTAGTTAAAGAGACCCAGTACTTC.

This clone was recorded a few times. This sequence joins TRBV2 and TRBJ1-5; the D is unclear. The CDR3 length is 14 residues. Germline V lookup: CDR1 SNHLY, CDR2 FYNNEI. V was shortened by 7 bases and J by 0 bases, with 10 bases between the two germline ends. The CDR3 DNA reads TGTGCCAGCACAGAGGCTTATAGCAATCAGCCCCAGCATTTT. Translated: CASTEAYSNQPQHF.

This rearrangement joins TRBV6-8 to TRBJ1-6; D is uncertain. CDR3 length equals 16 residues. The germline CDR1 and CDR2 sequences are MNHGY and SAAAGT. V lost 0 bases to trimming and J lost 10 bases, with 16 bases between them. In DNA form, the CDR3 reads TGTGCCAGCAGTTACTCGACCGACTCGACCGAGTCACCCCTCCACTTT. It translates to CASSYSTDSTESPLHF.

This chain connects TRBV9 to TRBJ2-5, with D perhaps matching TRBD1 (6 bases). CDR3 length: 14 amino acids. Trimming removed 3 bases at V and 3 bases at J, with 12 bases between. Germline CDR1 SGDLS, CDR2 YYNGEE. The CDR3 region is CASSADGTKETQYF. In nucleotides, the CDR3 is TGTGCCAGCAGCGCCGACGGGACAAAAGAGACCCAGTACTTC.

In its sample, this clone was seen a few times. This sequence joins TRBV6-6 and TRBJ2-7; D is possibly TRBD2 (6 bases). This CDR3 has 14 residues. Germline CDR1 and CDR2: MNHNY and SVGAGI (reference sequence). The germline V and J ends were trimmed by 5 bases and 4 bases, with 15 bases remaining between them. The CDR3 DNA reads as TGTGCCAGCAGTCTGACACTAGCCGAATACGAGCAGTACTTC. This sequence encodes CASSLTLAEYEQYF.

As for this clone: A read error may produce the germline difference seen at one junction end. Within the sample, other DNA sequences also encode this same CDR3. CDR3 residues: CASSLDRGYEQYF. For the CDR3, the DNA is TGTGCTAGCAGCTTAGACAGGGGCTACGAGCAGTACTTC. The chain couples TRBV7-7 to TRBJ2-7; TRBD1 matches at 8 bases. Germline V gene lookup returns CDR1 SSHAT and CDR2 FNYEAQ (reference sequence). CDR3 size: 13 residues.

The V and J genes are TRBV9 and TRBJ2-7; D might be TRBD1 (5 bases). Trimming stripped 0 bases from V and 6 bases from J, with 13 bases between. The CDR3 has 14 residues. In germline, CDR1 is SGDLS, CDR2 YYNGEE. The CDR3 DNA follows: TGTGCCAGCAGCGTAGGCGTGACAGTATCCGAGCAGTACTTC. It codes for CASSVGVTVSEQYF.

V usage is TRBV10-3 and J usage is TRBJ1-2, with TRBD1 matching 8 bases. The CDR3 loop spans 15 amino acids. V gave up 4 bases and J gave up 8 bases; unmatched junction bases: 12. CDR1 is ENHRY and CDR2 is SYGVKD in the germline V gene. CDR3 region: CAISVSRGPRGGYTF. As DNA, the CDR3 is TGTGCCATCAGTGTCTCCAGGGGGCCCCGTGGAGGCTACACCTTC.

The CDR3 DNA reads as TGTGCCAGCAGCTCAGGCCCGAGTAGCAATCAGCCCCAGCATTTT. Translating gives CASSSGPSSNQPQHF. V gene TRBV7-6 combines with J gene TRBJ1-5; D call uncertain. V was pared by 4 bases and J by 0 bases, with 10 bases between. The V gene's germline CDR1 is SGHVS and CDR2 FNYEAQ. CDR3 length: 15 amino acids.